A selection of T cell receptor beta chains follows, all from one sample in a study of cytomegalovirus exposure and HLA in healthy donors. Generated by immunoSEQ multiplex PCR, the TCRdb table keeps only in-frame clones and is missing some. The sample holds around 67,000 clones, 75% to 85% seen once. Sequencing input: PBMCs. Every receptor here comes from a man aged 18 to 35 in good health and CMV-seropositive. Each CDR3 is given with its conserved first and last residue. A D gene is named only where the DNA matches it firmly. The listing skips clone size in some rows; elsewhere it reads once, few, many or a size class.

D,size,J,V,CDR3,DNA
.,.,TRBJ2-1,TRBV15,CATSRVTGNEQFF,TGTGCCACCAGCAGAGTTACGGGCAATGAGCAGTTCTTC
.,.,TRBJ2-5,TRBV6-1,CASSGGEATPRETQYF,TGTGCCAGCAGTGGGGGGGAGGCTACCCCCCGAGAGACCCAGTACTTC
TRBD1,.,TRBJ2-5,TRBV6-5,CASSNGQGLETQYF,TGTGCCAGCAGTAATGGACAGGGGTTGGAGACCCAGTACTTC
TRBD1,.,TRBJ1-5,TRBV27,CASSDAGTGGQPQHF,TGTGCCAGCAGTGACGCCGGGACAGGGGGGCAGCCCCAGCATTTT
.,.,TRBJ2-7,TRBV6-5,CASSYSLGQSYEQYF,TGTGCCAGCAGTTACTCGCTAGGCCAGTCCTACGAGCAGTACTTC
.,.,TRBJ2-2,TRBV28,CASTKDGVPSGELFF,TGTGCCAGCACAAAGGACGGGGTTCCTTCCGGGGAGCTGTTTTTT
TRBD2,.,TRBJ2-5,TRBV7-8,CASSSGTSGLETQYF,TGTGCCAGCAGCTCAGGGACTAGCGGGTTGGAGACCCAGTACTTC
.,.,TRBJ1-1,TRBV2,CATKYGTGGSTEAFF,TGTGCCACCAAATACGGTACAGGAGGGAGCACTGAAGCTTTCTTT
TRBD2,.,TRBJ2-3,TRBV14,CASSLLAGVSDTQYF,TGTGCCAGCAGCCTACTAGCGGGAGTGTCAGATACGCAGTATTTT
.,.,TRBJ2-1,TRBV4-1,CASSQVVSNEQFF,TGCGCCAGCAGCCAAGTTGTCAGCAATGAGCAGTTCTTC
.,.,TRBJ2-3,TRBV29-1,CSASPGADTQYF,TGCAGCGCTTCGCCCGGGGCAGATACGCAGTATTTT
TRBD1,.,TRBJ1-5,TRBV28,CASSDGQGGQPQHF,TGTGCCAGCAGCGATGGACAGGGTGGCCAGCCCCAGCATTTT
.,.,TRBJ2-2,TRBV9,CASRGSSPGTGELFF,TGTGCCAGCAGAGGAAGCTCCCCGGGCACCGGGGAGCTGTTTTTT
TRBD2,few,TRBJ2-2,TRBV7-8,CASSPFSGGNTGELFF,TGTGCCAGCAGCCCCTTTAGCGGGGGGAACACCGGGGAGCTGTTTTTT
TRBD1,once,TRBJ2-5,TRBV7-9,CASSPRTGGETQYF,TGTGCCAGCAGCCCGAGGACAGGGGGGGAGACCCAGTACTTC
TRBD2,.,TRBJ2-1,TRBV2,CASSQLAGGPFF,TGTGCCAGCAGCCAACTAGCGGGGGGGCCGTTCTTC
.,.,TRBJ2-2,TRBV10-3,CAISDLATGELFF,TGTGCCATCAGTGATTTGGCTACCGGGGAGCTGTTTTTT
.,.,TRBJ1-1,TRBV29-1,CSVEEGMNTEAFF,TGCAGCGTTGAGGAGGGGATGAACACTGAAGCTTTCTTT
.,.,TRBJ2-5,TRBV6-1,CASSEAGVTQYF,TGTGCCAGCAGTGAAGCAGGGGTAACCCAGTACTTC
.,.,TRBJ1-1,TRBV30,CAWIPQPDTEAFF,TGTGCCTGGATACCGCAACCGGACACTGAAGCTTTCTTT
.,.,TRBJ1-5,TRBV15,CATSKSGGSNQPQHF,TGTGCCACCAGCAAGTCGGGGGGGAGCAATCAGCCCCAGCATTTT
.,.,TRBJ2-7,TRBV6-5,CASSSRVGEQYF,TGTGCCAGCAGTTCACGGGTGGGCGAGCAGTACTTC
TRBD1,.,TRBJ2-7,TRBV13,CASSFDRGEQYF,TGTGCCAGCAGCTTCGACAGGGGCGAGCAGTACTTC
TRBD1,.,TRBJ1-1,TRBV2,CASSALTGPVDTEAFF,TGTGCCAGCAGCGCCCTGACAGGGCCCGTTGACACTGAAGCTTTCTTT
TRBD1,.,TRBJ2-7,TRBV29-1,CSVEGGQGLYEQYF,TGCAGCGTTGAAGGGGGACAGGGGCTCTACGAGCAGTACTTC